The 30 T cell receptor beta chains below come from one sample, sequenced in a study of regulatory T cells in long-lasting Graves disease. This sample's time point: persistent/refractory GD, antithyroid drugs over 5 years with positive TRAb. Preparation of the TCR library used RNA extracted from PBMCs. CDR3 regions were amplified by Arm-PCR using iRepertoire HTBI primers to build TCR beta libraries. TCRdb reprocessed the multiplex PCR reads via MiXCR and lists one record per CDR3 protein. Here the sample spans roughly 500,000 distinct CDR3 sequences, roughly 22% being singletons. The sequencing here drew on peripheral blood mononuclear cells (PBMCs), taken when the disease was refractory, from a patient treated with antithyroid drugs. The receptors stem from a female donor with Graves disease.

This clonotype was counted many times. This chain connects TRBV2 to TRBJ2-1; possibly TRBD1 for D (6 bases). V was shortened by 3 bases and J by 7 bases, with 16 bases between the two germline ends. CDR3 length: 15 amino acids. Per the germline V gene, CDR1 is SNHLY and CDR2 is FYNNEI. CDR3 in amino acids: CASSDRAGVRNEQFF. CDR3 DNA: TGTGCCAGCAGTGATCGGGCAGGGGTGAGGAATGAGCAGTTCTTC.

This clonotype appeared many times. The chain combines TRBV7-2 with TRBJ2-5, with D uncertain. From germline, CDR1 is SGHTA and CDR2 FQGNSA. The CDR3 contains 14 residues. The V end lost 2 bases, the J end lost 5 bases, and 12 bases lay between the germline ends. The chain's CDR3 is CASSLRLTLETQYF. The CDR3 coding sequence is TGTGCCAGCAGCTTAAGGCTAACTTTGGAGACCCAGTACTTC.

This clonotype was counted ten times or more. The chain couples TRBV24-1 to TRBJ1-5, with TRBD1 as a possible D gene (6 bases). CDR3 length: 13 residues. Trimming stripped 5 bases from V and 2 bases from J, with 6 bases between. Germline V lookup: CDR1 KGHDR, CDR2 SFDVKD. DNA of the CDR3: TGTGCCACCAGTGGACAGGGCAATCAGCCCCAGCATTTT. Translation: CATSGQGNQPQHF.

In its sample, this clonotype was seen many times. The chain uses TRBV6-2 or TRBV6-3 and TRBJ1-2, with TRBD1 as a possible D gene (5 bases). CDR3 length equals 14 residues. V was shortened by 1 base and J by 6 bases, with 12 bases between the two germline ends. CDR1 and CDR2 (germline): MNHEY, SVGEGT. CDR3 residues: CASSYLAGRDGYTF. CDR3 sequence (DNA): TGTGCCAGCAGTTACTTAGCAGGGAGGGATGGCTACACCTTC.

This clonotype occurred many times. The V and J genes are TRBV12-3 or TRBV12-4 and TRBJ1-6; 8 bases agree with TRBD1. The V segment lost 6 bases and the J segment 13 bases; nucleotides outside the gene matches: 11. The CDR3 runs 14 residues. CDR3 DNA: TGTGCCAGCAGCCGGACAGGGACCCGTCTGCCCCTCCACTTT. It is translated as CASSRTGTRLPLHF.

This clonotype was seen many times. The rearrangement uses TRBV6-1 and TRBJ2-7; weak D call: TRBD2 (5 bases). V was clipped by 6 bases and J by 3 bases, with 12 bases between them. Germline CDR1 is MNHNS and CDR2 is SASEGT. The CDR3 totals 13 residues. For the CDR3, the DNA is TGTGCCAGCAGCCCCGGACTCCTCTACGAGCAGTACTTC. The encoded protein is CASSPGLLYEQYF.

This clonotype has a handful of counts. CDR3 protein: CASSLEGVRSEKLFF. Written as DNA, the CDR3 is TGTGCCAGCAGCTTAGAAGGGGTCCGTTCTGAAAAACTGTTTTTT. The chain couples TRBV7-9 to TRBJ1-4; maybe TRBD1 (5 bases). The CDR3 is made up of 15 amino acids. Germline loops: CDR1 SEHNR, CDR2 FQNEAQ (reference sequence). Trimming stripped 1 base from V and 7 bases from J, with 13 bases between.

In its sample, this clonotype was seen many times. J is TRBJ2-5 and V is TRBV20-1, with a possible D match to TRBD1 (5 bases). The germline V gene has CDR1 DFQATT and CDR2 SNEGSKA (reference sequence). V was clipped by 0 bases and J by 7 bases, with 12 bases between them. The CDR3 covers 13 residues. CDR3 coding DNA: TGCAGTGCTAGAGAGGGGCTGAGTCGGACCCAGTACTTC. This translates into CSAREGLSRTQYF.

This clonotype was seen only a few times. The chain carries TRBV6-2 or TRBV6-3 and TRBJ2-2, with a possible D match to TRBD1 (6 bases). V was cut by 2 bases and J by 1 base, with 8 bases left in between. CDR3 length equals 15 residues. Germline V gives CDR1 MNHEY, CDR2 SVGEGT. The chain's CDR3 is CASSYETGNTGELFF. In DNA form, the CDR3 reads TGTGCCAGCAGTTACGAGACAGGGAACACCGGGGAGCTGTTTTTT.

V and J are TRBV28 and TRBJ1-5; weak D call: TRBD1 (6 bases). The V gene's germline CDR1 is MDHEN and CDR2 SYDVKM. The CDR3 has 15 amino acids. Trimming took 2 bases from V and 5 from J, leaving 13 bases between them. DNA for the CDR3: TGTGCCAGCAGTTTAGCCAGGGGTGGGTATCAGCCCCAGCATTTT. Its protein is CASSLARGGYQPQHF.

This clonotype appeared a few times. The CDR3 nucleotides read TGTGCCAGCAGCCCTTCCCCTAGGAATGAAAAACTGTTTTTT. Translated: CASSPSPRNEKLFF. The chain joins TRBV9 to TRBJ1-4, with D hard to call. Germline V CDR1 and CDR2: SGDLS, YYNGEE. The length of the CDR3 is 14 residues. V was clipped by 4 bases and J by 5 bases, with 12 bases between them.

This chain uses TRBV28 with TRBJ2-1, with D tentatively TRBD2 (6 bases). Germline V gene data show CDR1 as MDHEN and CDR2 as SYDVKM. This CDR3 has 13 residues. V was cut by 8 bases and J by 9 bases, with 17 bases left in between. The CDR3 DNA reads as TGTGCCAGCTCCTTATACGAGGAGGGTGAGCAGTTCTTC. It translates to CASSLYEEGEQFF. Looking up the rest from reference TRBV28 and TRBJ2-1 gives the full variable domain: DVKVTQSSRYLVKRTGEKVFLECVQDMDHENMFWYRQDPGLGLRLIYFSYDVKMKEKGDIPEGYSVSREKKERFSLILESASTNQTSMYLCASSLYEEGEQFFGPGTRLTVL.

This clonotype was counted at least ten times. This chain uses TRBV27 with TRBJ1-1; D not certain. The CDR3 is 15 residues long. V was shortened by 1 base and J by 0 bases, with 9 bases between the two germline ends. Germline V gene data show CDR1 as MNHEY and CDR2 as SMNVEV (reference sequence). Written as DNA, the CDR3 is TGTGCCAGCAGTTTATACGCAGACCTGAACACTGAAGCTTTCTTT. Protein sequence: CASSLYADLNTEAFF.

This clonotype has ten or more counts. The chain couples TRBV28 to TRBJ1-2, with D perhaps matching TRBD1 (6 bases). Germline V lookup: CDR1 MDHEN, CDR2 SYDVKM. Trimming removed 4 bases at V and 4 bases at J, with 19 bases between. This CDR3 has 16 residues. The CDR3, as DNA: TGTGCCAGCAGTTACAACGATGACCTAGGGGGCTATGGCTACACCTTC. Amino acid sequence: CASSYNDDLGGYGYTF.

This clonotype was counted only a few times. The V gene is TRBV7-2, the J gene TRBJ1-5, with D unclear. V lost 4 bases and J 8 bases, leaving 9 bases between the germline ends. The CDR3 loop spans 12 amino acids. Germline V gene lookup returns CDR1 SGHTA and CDR2 FQGNSA. This CDR3 reads CASSSSGKPQHF. The CDR3 nucleotides are TGTGCCAGCAGCTCCTCCGGGAAGCCCCAGCATTTT.

This clonotype was counted between two and nine times. The CDR3 sequence is CASSKGVSEQYF. CDR3 sequence (DNA): TGTGCCAGCAGCAAAGGAGTATCCGAGCAGTACTTC. The rearrangement joins TRBV6-1 to TRBJ2-7; D uncertain. V was cut by 6 bases and J by 6 bases, with 12 bases left in between. The germline gives CDR1 MNHNS, CDR2 SASEGT. CDR3 length: 12 amino acids.

As concerns this clonotype: A read error may explain this, as a much larger clone is one base away. In DNA form, the CDR3 reads TGTGCCAGCAGTTACCCCGGGGGCGAGTCCTACGAGCAGTGCTTC. The encoded protein is CASSYPGGESYEQCF. The chain has TRBV6-5 and TRBJ2-7, with D perhaps matching TRBD1 or TRBD2 (6 bases each). Germline V gene lookup returns CDR1 MNHEY and CDR2 SVGAGI. This CDR3 spans 15 amino acids.

As concerns this clonotype: A much larger clone lies one base from this, so it may be a read error. The chain is built from TRBV6-6 and TRBJ2-7; tentative D call: TRBD1 (5 bases). Germline CDR1 reads MNHNY; CDR2 reads SVGAGI (reference sequence). The CDR3 has 14 residues. V lost 0 bases and J 0 bases, leaving 6 bases between the germline ends. DNA of the CDR3: TGTGCCAGCAGTTACTCGACAGCCTCCTACGAGCAGTACTTC. Amino acid sequence: CASSYSTASYEQYF.

V usage is TRBV6-1 and J usage is TRBJ2-3; D call uncertain. V shed 5 bases and J shed 6 bases, with 12 bases lying between them. The germline CDR1 and CDR2 sequences are MNHNS and SASEGT. The CDR3 extends over 13 amino acids. The CDR3 sequence: CASSPTWVDTQYF. For the CDR3, the DNA is TGTGCCAGCAGTCCTACGTGGGTGGATACGCAGTATTTT.

This clonotype was seen many times. This rearrangement joins TRBV28 to TRBJ2-7; D uncertain. This CDR3 comprises 19 residues. Germline lookup yields CDR1 MDHEN and CDR2 SYDVKM. The ends were cut back, 5 bases at V and 0 bases at J, with 26 bases in the middle. The DNA for the CDR3 is TGTGCCAGCAGTCTATATATTGGTGACCGGAGTGGGATCTCCTACGAGCAGTACTTC. It yields the protein CASSLYIGDRSGISYEQYF.

This clonotype was found a few times. This may be a read error, as it is one base from a much larger clone. The chain combines TRBV27 with TRBJ2-5; 8 positions match TRBD2. The V gene's germline CDR1 is MNHEY and CDR2 SMNVEV (reference sequence). V lost 2 bases and J lost 1; bases outside the gene matches: 0. The CDR3 has 14 amino acids. The CDR3 is CASSLLAGQETQYF. Written as DNA, the CDR3 is TGTGCCAGCAGTTTACTAGCGGGCCAAGAGACCCAGTACTTC.

This clonotype was observed many times. The chain combines TRBV6-2 or TRBV6-3 with TRBJ1-1; D unresolved. Germline CDR1 and CDR2: MNHEY and SVGEGT. The V and J ends lost 2 bases and 2 bases respectively, with 6 bases between them. The length of the CDR3 is 13 residues. As DNA, the CDR3 is TGTGCCAGCAGTTACCGGCAAAACACTGAAGCTTTCTTT. Protein: CASSYRQNTEAFF.

This chain links TRBV28 with TRBJ2-7; tentative D call: TRBD2 (6 bases). From germline, CDR1 is MDHEN and CDR2 SYDVKM. The CDR3 is 17 residues long. Trimming pared 4 bases from V and 6 bases from J, leaving 25 bases between. The DNA for the CDR3 is TGTGCCAGCAGTTGGGCAGGGTCGGACTGGAGGGGTCTCGAGCAGTACTTC. It is translated as CASSWAGSDWRGLEQYF.

J is TRBJ1-2 and V is TRBV29-1; 8 positions match TRBD1. V was clipped by 4 bases and J by 5 bases; unmatched bases: 3. CDR1 and CDR2 (germline): SQVTM, ANQGSEA. The CDR3 runs 12 residues. CDR3 coding DNA: TGCAGCGTTGGCTACAGGGGGTATGGCTACACCTTC. Translating it yields CSVGYRGYGYTF.

The rearrangement links TRBV12-5 to TRBJ2-1; 8 bases map to TRBD2. V was pared by 6 bases and J by 5 bases, with 9 bases of the junction left unmatched. CDR1 is LGHNT and CDR2 is FRNRAP in the germline V gene. The length of the CDR3 is 15 residues. This CDR3 reads CASGGSGKSHNEQFF. The CDR3 DNA sequence: TGTGCTAGTGGGGGTAGCGGGAAATCCCACAATGAGCAGTTCTTC. The variable domain in full, completed from reference TRBV12-5 and TRBJ2-1, reads DARVTQTPRHKVTEMGQEVTMRCQPILGHNTVFWYRQTMMQGLELLAYFRNRAPLDDSGMPKDRFSAEMPDATLATLKIQPSEPRDSAVYFCASGGSGKSHNEQFFGPGTRLTVL.

About this clonotype: Being one base from a much bigger clone, this may be a read error. The CDR3 sequence is CAGSKETFQETQYF. The CDR3 DNA reads as TGTGCCGGCAGCAAGGAGACGTTCCAAGAGACCCAGTACTTC. V usage is TRBV11-1 and J usage is TRBJ2-5; D gene unclear. CDR1 and CDR2 from the germline V gene are SGHAT and FQDESV (reference sequence). The CDR3 sequence is 14 residues long.

This clonotype has only a few counts. The chain combines TRBV30 with TRBJ2-4, with unresolved D. CDR3 length: 12 amino acids. V was trimmed by 4 bases and J by 0 bases, leaving 4 bases between them. Per germline, CDR1 GTSNPN and CDR2 SVGIG (reference sequence). The DNA for the CDR3 is TGTGCCTGGAACAGAGCCAAAAACATTCAGTACTTC. It codes for CAWNRAKNIQYF.

In this sample, this clonotype turned up a few times. The chain carries TRBV6-5 and TRBJ1-6; possibly TRBD1 for D (5 bases). The CDR3 extends over 17 amino acids. V shed 4 bases and J shed 4 bases, with 17 bases lying between them. Germline-derived CDR1 and CDR2 are MNHEY and SVGAGI. The CDR3 reads CASSFMRGRSYNSPLHF. The CDR3 coding sequence is TGTGCCAGCAGTTTCATGAGGGGAAGGTCTTATAATTCACCCCTCCACTTT.

In this sample, this clonotype turned up many times. The V gene is TRBV7-2, the J gene TRBJ1-2; 10 bases agree with TRBD1. The CDR3 loop spans 14 amino acids. Germline lookup yields CDR1 SGHTA and CDR2 FQGNSA. The V gene end was trimmed by 5 bases and the J gene end by 7 bases; junction bases not matched to a gene: 7. The CDR3: CASSGGQGEFGYTF. Here the CDR3 DNA reads TGTGCCAGCAGCGGCGGACAGGGGGAGTTTGGCTACACCTTC.

The chain uses TRBV29-1 and TRBJ2-3, with D possibly being TRBD2 (6 bases). V shed 6 bases and J shed 0 bases, with 7 bases lying between them. Per the germline V gene, CDR1 is SQVTM and CDR2 is ANQGSEA. The CDR3 sequence is 12 residues long. The CDR3 here is CSVGTSTDTQYF. In DNA, the CDR3 is TGCAGCGTGGGGACTAGCACAGATACGCAGTATTTT.